The sequence of this T cell receptor (beta chain) was determined in a study of blood T cell repertoires in COVID-19. Clones were read by immunoSEQ multiplex PCR, and TCRdb kept only the in-frame ones, dropping some. The profile shows under 250,000 clones, roughly 80% of them singletons. Trimming removed 4 bases from V and 2 bases from J; junction bases left unmatched: 8. This CDR3 comprises 15 residues. CDR1 and CDR2 (germline): SGHNT, YYREEE (reference sequence). This rearrangement joins TRBV5-4 to TRBJ1-2, with 7 bases fitting TRBD1. Sequencing input: peripheral blood. This TCR came from a woman between 40 and 50 years old with active or convalescent COVID-19. CDR3 amino acids: CASSEGTALNYGYTF. CDR3 bases: TGTGCCAGCAGCGAAGGGACAGCACTAAACTATGGCTACACCTTC.